Presented here are 22 T cell receptor beta chains from one specimen sequenced in a study of T cell responses to AZD1222 COVID-19 vaccine. The data were produced by immunoSEQ multiplex PCR, yet TCRdb's version contains in-frame clones alone and is incomplete. Of some 140,000 clones listed, about 92% are singletons. Sequences were derived from peripheral blood, sampled on day 0 of AZD1222 vaccination. The receptors were sampled from an adult in good health.

V and J are TRBV5-4 and TRBJ2-2; D possibly matches TRBD1 or TRBD2 (7 bases each). The CDR3 totals 14 residues. Trimming stripped 4 bases from V and 5 bases from J, with 12 bases between. The germline CDR1 and CDR2 sequences are SGHNT and YYREEE (reference sequence). DNA of the CDR3: TGTGCCAGCAGCCCAGGGGGGGAAACCGGGGAGCTGTTTTTT. Its protein is CASSPGGETGELFF.

This chain uses TRBV7-6 with TRBJ2-7; the D gene is possibly TRBD2 (6 bases). CDR3 length equals 17 residues. V was clipped by 0 bases and J by 7 bases, with 22 bases between them. Germline loops: CDR1 SGHVS, CDR2 FNYEAQ. The CDR3 coding sequence is TGTGCCAGCAGCTTAGCCCCTTGGGAGGACCCGTCGGGGGAGCAGTACTTC. Its translation is CASSLAPWEDPSGEQYF.

The chain couples TRBV5-1 to TRBJ1-4; 9 positions match TRBD1. Germline lookup yields CDR1 SGHRS and CDR2 YFSETQ. The CDR3 sequence is 14 residues long. V shed 2 bases, J shed 7 bases, and the junction held 3 bases outside the gene matches. The CDR3 is CASSFGTGSEKLFF. In DNA form, the CDR3 reads TGCGCCAGCAGCTTTGGGACAGGGAGTGAAAAACTGTTTTTT. Full variable domain (remainder filled in from reference TRBV5-1 and TRBJ1-4): KAGVTQTPRYLIKTRGQQVTLSCSPISGHRSVSWYQQTPGQGLQFLFEYFSETQRNKGNFPGRFSGRQFSNSRSEMNVSTLELGDSALYLCASSFGTGSEKLFFGSGTQLSVL.

The count of this clone is one. This rearrangement joins TRBV3-1 (or the pseudogene TRBV3-2) to TRBJ1-2, with D possibly TRBD1 on 5 matching bases. The V gene's germline CDR1 is LGHDT and CDR2 YNNKEL (reference sequence). The CDR3 has 15 amino acids. V lost 4 bases and J lost 4, with 16 bases in between. The CDR3 reads CASSRTQGGSYGYTF. The CDR3 DNA sequence: TGTGCCAGCAGCCGAACCCAGGGTGGGAGCTATGGCTACACCTTC.

The rearrangement links TRBV19 to TRBJ1-1; D gene ambiguous. The V end was cut by 3 bases, the J end by 1 base, with 6 bases between. The CDR3 contains 13 residues. Germline lookup yields CDR1 LNHDA and CDR2 SQIVND (reference sequence). For the CDR3, the DNA is TGTGCCAGTAGTATTCTGTGGAACACTGAAGCTTTCTTT. Its translation is CASSILWNTEAFF.

The chain is built from TRBV28 and TRBJ2-7; 11 nucleotides match TRBD1. Losses at the gene ends were 6 bases for V and 3 bases for J; bases not matched to a gene: 4. The CDR3 contains 14 residues. CDR1 and CDR2 (germline): MDHEN, SYDVKM. The CDR3 bases are TGTGCCAGCAGGGGGACAGGGGGTCTCTACGAGCAGTACTTC. It yields the protein CASRGTGGLYEQYF. Looking up the rest from reference TRBV28 and TRBJ2-7 gives the full variable domain: DVKVTQSSRYLVKRTGEKVFLECVQDMDHENMFWYRQDPGLGLRLIYFSYDVKMKEKGDIPEGYSVSREKKERFSLILESASTNQTSMYLCASRGTGGLYEQYFGPGTRLTVT.

This clone appeared once. The V gene is TRBV7-2, the J gene TRBJ2-5; 9 bases map to TRBD2. Trimming removed 8 bases from V and 2 bases from J; junction bases left unmatched: 12. The CDR3 sequence is 16 residues long. Germline V gives CDR1 SGHTA, CDR2 FQGNSA. Written as DNA, the CDR3 is TGTGCCAGCCGCGCCCACGCGGGGGGGGGACAAGAGACCCAGTACTTC. As protein: CASRAHAGGGQETQYF.

The CDR3 bases are TGTGCCAGCAGTTTAGGAGCGCAAGCTTTCTTT. Protein product: CASSLGAQAFF. The V call is TRBV12-3 or TRBV12-4, the J call TRBJ1-1; D unclear. The germline V and J ends were trimmed by 1 base and 9 bases, with 6 bases remaining between them. The CDR3 is 11 residues long.

The V call is TRBV27, the J call TRBJ1-5; D is unclear. The germline V gene has CDR1 MNHEY and CDR2 SMNVEV (reference sequence). This CDR3 spans 16 amino acids. Trimming shortened V by 3 bases and J by 0 bases, and 12 bases separated the two germline ends. The CDR3 spells CASSLGRPYSNQPQHF. CDR3 nucleotide sequence: TGTGCCAGCAGTTTGGGCAGACCCTATAGCAATCAGCCCCAGCATTTT.

The V call is TRBV6-2 or TRBV6-3, the J call TRBJ2-7; D perhaps matches TRBD1 (6 bases). From germline, CDR1 is MNHEY and CDR2 SVGEGT. This CDR3 comprises 16 residues. V was trimmed by 0 bases and J by 0 bases, leaving 12 bases between them. The CDR3 sequence is CASSYSRQGLSYEQYF. Here the CDR3 DNA reads TGTGCCAGCAGTTACTCGAGGCAGGGGCTCTCCTACGAGCAGTACTTC.

The genes are TRBV6-2 or TRBV6-3 and TRBJ2-7; TRBD1 might be the D (6 bases). The CDR3 is 14 residues long. Per the germline V gene, CDR1 is MNHEY and CDR2 is SVGEGT. Trimming took 6 bases from V and 2 from J, leaving 14 bases between them. The CDR3 protein is CASSWRTATYEQYF. The CDR3 nucleotides are TGTGCCAGCAGCTGGAGGACAGCGACCTACGAGCAGTACTTC.

V is TRBV9 and J is TRBJ2-2; unclear D gene. CDR3 length: 14 residues. Germline V lookup: CDR1 SGDLS, CDR2 YYNGEE. The ends were cut back, 0 bases at V and 4 bases at J, with 7 bases in the middle. CDR3 in amino acids: CASSVESSTGELFF. The CDR3 DNA reads as TGTGCCAGCAGCGTAGAGTCGAGCACCGGGGAGCTGTTTTTT.

The gene calls are TRBV2 and TRBJ1-1; unclear D gene. V dropped 7 bases and J dropped 0 bases, with 12 bases sitting between them. Germline V lookup: CDR1 SNHLY, CDR2 FYNNEI. This CDR3 is built from 14 residues. The CDR3 sequence is CASNHREMNTEAFF. The CDR3 DNA is TGTGCCAGCAACCATAGGGAGATGAACACTGAAGCTTTCTTT.

The DNA of the CDR3 is TGTGCCAGCAGCTCGGACAGGAGCACAGATACGCAGTATTTT. It is translated as CASSSDRSTDTQYF. V gene TRBV7-3 combines with J gene TRBJ2-3, with TRBD1 identical over 7 bases. There are 14 residues in the CDR3. The germline V gene encodes CDR1 SGHTA and CDR2 FQGTGA. The trim removed 4 bases at V and 0 bases at J, leaving 1 base unmatched.

The chain links TRBV5-5 to TRBJ2-2; D not certain. Germline CDR1 and CDR2: SGHKS and YYEKEE (reference sequence). V lost 3 bases, J lost 1 base, and 7 bases lay in between. This CDR3 region has 14 residues. CDR3: CASSSTENTGELFF. The CDR3 DNA is TGTGCCAGCAGCTCGACGGAGAACACCGGGGAGCTGTTTTTT.

The chain is built from TRBV6-5 and TRBJ2-7; 9 bases fit TRBD1. Germline V lookup: CDR1 MNHEY, CDR2 SVGAGI. The ends lost 6 bases at V and 3 bases at J; junction bases unmatched: 3. The CDR3 extends over 13 amino acids. CDR3 sequence reads: CASRGTGNYEQYF. CDR3 bases: TGTGCCAGCAGGGGGACAGGGAACTACGAGCAGTACTTC.

The chain recombines TRBV5-4 with TRBJ2-2; no clear D gene. V lost 1 base and J 0 bases, leaving 4 bases between the germline ends. This CDR3 has 14 residues. CDR1 is SGHNT and CDR2 is YYREEE in the germline V gene (reference sequence). As DNA, the CDR3 is TGTGCCAGCAGCTTGTGGTCGAACACCGGGGAGCTGTTTTTT. Its translation: CASSLWSNTGELFF. The full variable domain, completed using reference TRBV5-4 and TRBJ2-2, is ETGVTQSPTHLIKTRGQQVTLRCSSQSGHNTVSWYQQALGQGPQFIFQYYREEENGRGNFPPRFSGLQFPNYSSELNVNALELDDSALYLCASSLWSNTGELFFGEGSRLTVL.

The chain recombines TRBV2 with TRBJ1-6, with a weak D call TRBD1 (6 bases). There are 15 residues in the CDR3. Per the germline V gene, CDR1 is SNHLY and CDR2 is FYNNEI. V lost 6 bases and J lost 5, with 14 bases in between. CDR3 in DNA: TGTGCCAGCAGACCCAGGGGAGGTGATAATTCACCCCTCCACTTT. It specifies CASRPRGGDNSPLHF.

The V gene is TRBV19, the J gene TRBJ2-2; D possibly matches TRBD1 or TRBD2 (7 bases each). Trimming pared 7 bases from V and 6 bases from J, leaving 15 bases between. Per the germline V gene, CDR1 is LNHDA and CDR2 is SQIVND (reference sequence). CDR3 length: 14 residues. DNA for the CDR3: TGTGCCAGTACCTCCCAGGGGGGGCCCGGGGAGCTGTTTTTT. Amino acids: CASTSQGGPGELFF.

The chain carries TRBV4-2 and TRBJ2-1, with TRBD2 as a possible D gene (5 bases). Trimming left V 3 bases short and J 8 bases short, with 11 bases between. CDR3 size: 13 residues. Germline-derived CDR1 and CDR2 are LGHNA and YNFKEQ. CDR3 sequence reads: CASSQEEIYEQFF. CDR3 DNA sequence: TGTGCCAGCAGCCAGGAGGAAATTTATGAGCAGTTCTTC.

This chain uses TRBV12-5 with TRBJ2-6; D call uncertain. The germline V gene has CDR1 LGHNT and CDR2 FRNRAP. Trimming stripped 6 bases from V and 1 base from J, with 4 bases between. The CDR3 covers 13 residues. For the CDR3, the DNA is TGTGCTAGTGGCGCATCTGGGGCCAACGTCCTGACTTTC. Translated, it gives CASGASGANVLTF.

CDR3 DNA: TGCGCCAGCAGCTTGTGGACAGGGTCCGCCGGGGAGCTGTTTTTT. Amino acid sequence: CASSLWTGSAGELFF. The chain has TRBV5-1 and TRBJ2-2, with 8 bases identical to TRBD1. V lost 1 base, J lost 6 bases, and 5 bases stayed unmatched. Per germline, CDR1 SGHRS and CDR2 YFSETQ. The CDR3 consists of 15 residues. The variable domain in full, completed from reference TRBV5-1 and TRBJ2-2, reads KAGVTQTPRYLIKTRGQQVTLSCSPISGHRSVSWYQQTPGQGLQFLFEYFSETQRNKGNFPGRFSGRQFSNSRSEMNVSTLELGDSALYLCASSLWTGSAGELFFGEGSRLTVL.